The 10 T cell receptor beta chains in this list originate from one sample, sequenced in a study of OX40 agonist ivuxolimab in advanced cancers. TCRdb's table, derived via immunoSEQ multiplex PCR, lists solely in-frame clones and lacks some. The sample shows about 16,000 clones, approximately 90% of them seen only once. The starting material was CD4+ or CD8+ T cells sorted from blood, obtained in a trial of the OX40 agonist ivuxolimab. The receptors derive from an adult with an advanced solid tumor such as melanoma, head and neck, liver or kidney cancer.

V usage is TRBV2 and J usage is TRBJ2-3, with 7 bases lining up with TRBD1. Germline V gives CDR1 SNHLY, CDR2 FYNNEI. The CDR3 spans 14 residues. After removal of 9 bases from V and 0 bases from J, the junction contained 6 bases not matched to a gene. CDR3 sequence (DNA): TGTGCCAGTACAGGGGAGTGGAGCACAGATACGCAGTATTTT. Amino acid sequence: CASTGEWSTDTQYF. Filled out from reference TRBV2 and TRBJ2-3, the complete variable domain reads EPEVTQTPSHQVTQMGQEVILRCVPISNHLYFYWYRQILGQKVEFLVSFYNNEISEKSEIFDDQFSVERPDGSNFTLKIRSTKLEDSAMYFCASTGEWSTDTQYFGPGTRLTVL.

The V and J genes are TRBV7-8 and TRBJ2-5; TRBD2 matches 7 bases. Germline CDR1 SGHVS, CDR2 FQNEAQ. CDR3 length: 14 residues. V shed 4 bases and J 1 base; nucleotides not matched to a gene: 3. The CDR3 loop reads CASSWGLFQETQYF. DNA of the CDR3: TGTGCCAGCAGCTGGGGACTATTCCAAGAGACCCAGTACTTC.

This clone occurred once. The chain's CDR3 is CASSRSTGGGQPQHF. CDR3 sequence (DNA): TGTGCCAGCAGCCGTTCGACAGGGGGCGGTCAGCCCCAGCATTTT. The chain recombines TRBV6-6 with TRBJ1-5, with 10 bases fitting TRBD1. CDR1 MNHNY and CDR2 SVGAGI come from the germline V gene (reference sequence). CDR3 size: 15 residues. Trimming at V came to 6 bases and at J to 6 bases, leaving 8 bases not matched to a gene.

V is TRBV29-1 and J is TRBJ1-2; 7 bases align to TRBD1. This CDR3 is 13 amino acids long. Trimming took 4 bases from V and 3 from J; bases not matched to a gene: 5. Germline V CDR1 and CDR2: SQVTM, ANQGSEA. The CDR3, as DNA: TGCAGCGTTGTAGAGGGGACAGACTATGGCTACACCTTC. It encodes CSVVEGTDYGYTF.

This clone showed up just once. V is TRBV4-3 and J is TRBJ2-7; TRBD2 aligns across 12 bases. Germline-derived CDR1 and CDR2 are LGHNA and YSLEER. The CDR3 has 15 amino acids. The junction had 3 bases not matched to a gene; V was cut back by 1 base and J by 5 bases. The chain's CDR3 is CASSQGLAGVNEQYF. In DNA, the CDR3 is TGCGCCAGCAGCCAAGGACTAGCGGGAGTGAACGAGCAGTACTTC.

This clone is medium-sized (0.01 to 0.1%) by share. The CDR3 loop reads CASSLGTGSSYNEQFF. The CDR3 region has the DNA TGTGCCAGCAGCTTAGGGACCGGGAGCTCCTACAATGAGCAGTTCTTC. This sequence joins TRBV7-8 and TRBJ2-1; D perhaps matches TRBD2 (6 bases). The V and J ends lost 1 base and 0 bases respectively, with 10 bases between them. Germline values: CDR1 SGHVS, CDR2 FQNEAQ. The CDR3 has 16 residues.

This chain joins TRBV9 and TRBJ2-1, with 7 bases matching TRBD2. Germline V gives CDR1 SGDLS, CDR2 YYNGEE. V lost 4 bases to trimming and J lost 0 bases; unmatched junction nucleotides: 7. CDR3 length equals 16 residues. CDR3 residues: CASSPPSSGSYNEQFF. CDR3 coding DNA: TGTGCCAGCAGCCCCCCCTCTAGCGGCTCCTACAATGAGCAGTTCTTC. Full variable domain (missing parts from reference TRBV9 and TRBJ2-1): DSGVTQTPKHLITATGQRVTLRCSPRSGDLSVYWYQQSLDQGLQFLIQYYNGEERAKGNILERFSAQQFPDLHSELNLSSLELGDSALYFCASSPPSSGSYNEQFFGPGTRLTVL.

This clone was seen a few times. This chain links TRBV6-9 with TRBJ2-7; D is perhaps TRBD1 (5 bases). The CDR3 sequence is 14 residues long. Trimming shortened V by 3 bases and J by 4 bases, and 13 bases separated the two germline ends. CDR1 and CDR2 (germline): MNHGY, SVAAGI. DNA of the CDR3: TGTGCCAGCAGTTACTCCGACAGACGGTACGAGCAGTACTTC. Amino acids: CASSYSDRRYEQYF.

V is TRBV9 and J is TRBJ1-1; D unclear. Deletions cut 3 bases from V and 4 bases from J, with 13 bases between. This CDR3 comprises 14 residues. Germline V gene sequence: CDR1 SGDLS, CDR2 YYNGEE. CDR3 in amino acids: CASSAERVGTEAFF. The CDR3 coding sequence is TGTGCCAGCAGCGCCGAGCGGGTGGGCACTGAAGCTTTCTTT.

The chain joins TRBV10-2 to TRBJ2-1; a weak D match, TRBD1 (5 bases). Germline CDR1 is WSHSY and CDR2 is SAAADI. The CDR3 consists of 13 residues. V lost 2 bases, J lost 6 bases, and 8 bases lay in between. CDR3 DNA: TGCGCCAGCAGTGAGCACAGGAGCAATGAGCAGTTCTTC. Amino acid sequence: CASSEHRSNEQFF.